What follows are 17 T cell receptor beta chains derived from one specimen sequenced in a study of blood T cell repertoires in COVID-19. Only in-frame clones appear in the TCRdb table, and some are missing; sequencing was by immunoSEQ multiplex PCR. Of roughly 210,000 clones listed, 88% are singletons. The source material was peripheral blood. The receptors derive from a man aged 70 or older with acute or convalescent COVID-19.

This clone was counted a single time. This rearrangement joins TRBV27 to TRBJ1-6; 9 bases are shared with TRBD1. Germline CDR1 MNHEY, CDR2 SMNVEV (reference sequence). The CDR3 covers 13 residues. V trimming: 9 bases; J trimming: 10 bases; junction bases outside the gene matches: 7. The CDR3 loop reads CASSGTGISPLHF. CDR3 nucleotide sequence: TGTGCCAGTTCCGGGACAGGGATATCACCCCTCCACTTT.

The chain employs TRBV9 and TRBJ2-7; TRBD1 aligns across 7 bases. In germline, CDR1 is SGDLS, CDR2 YYNGEE. This CDR3 has 13 residues. V lost 2 bases and J lost 3; bases outside the gene matches: 2. This chain's CDR3 is CASSVGQFYEQYF. The DNA for the CDR3 is TGTGCCAGCAGCGTGGGACAGTTCTACGAGCAGTACTTC.

In its sample, this clone was seen once. The sample holds other DNA sequences that translate to the same CDR3. This rearrangement joins TRBV7-9 to TRBJ1-4, with 8 bases identical to TRBD1. Germline V CDR1 and CDR2: SEHNR, FQNEAQ (reference sequence). The ends lost 3 bases at V and 8 bases at J; junction bases unmatched: 2. The CDR3 loop spans 13 amino acids. Here the CDR3 reads CASSFTGGEKLFF. The CDR3 DNA is TGTGCCAGCAGCTTTACAGGGGGGGAAAAACTGTTTTTT.

The chain combines TRBV18 with TRBJ1-1; TRBD1 matches at 8 bases. Trimming removed 0 bases from V and 5 bases from J; junction bases left unmatched: 11. The CDR3 is made up of 17 amino acids. The V gene's germline CDR1 is KGHSH and CDR2 LQKENI. CDR3: CASSPPLRTGSRTEAFF. The CDR3 nucleotides read TGTGCCAGCTCACCACCCCTAAGGACAGGGAGTCGGACTGAAGCTTTCTTT. The full variable domain, its missing parts supplied by reference TRBV18 and TRBJ1-1, is NAGVMQNPRHLVRRRGQEARLRCSPMKGHSHVYWYRQLPEEGLKFMVYLQKENIIDESGMPKERFSAEFPKEGPSILRIQQVVRGDSAAYFCASSPPLRTGSRTEAFFGQGTRLTVV.

The chain combines TRBV11-2 with TRBJ1-6; D is possibly TRBD1 (5 bases). V was trimmed by 5 bases and J by 7 bases, leaving 15 bases between them. Per the germline V gene, CDR1 is SGHAT and CDR2 is FQNNGV. This CDR3 has 15 amino acids. CDR3 bases: TGTGCCAGCAGCCCCAGCGGGGGATGGAATTCACCCCTCCACTTT. Its protein product is CASSPSGGWNSPLHF.

The rearrangement links TRBV4-1 to TRBJ1-3, with TRBD1 as a possible D gene (6 bases). This CDR3 contains 17 residues. Germline V gene sequence: CDR1 MGHRA, CDR2 YSYEKL. Trimming left V 1 base short and J 4 bases short, with 17 bases between. The CDR3 DNA is TGCGCCAGCAGCCAAGCCATAACCCCAGGGGCCGGAAACACCATATATTTT. Translation gives CASSQAITPGAGNTIYF.

This sequence joins TRBV5-1 and TRBJ2-7, with a tentative D call TRBD1 (6 bases). CDR3 size: 11 residues. The germline CDR1 and CDR2 sequences are SGHRS and YFSETQ. V dropped 4 bases and J dropped 8 bases, with 10 bases sitting between them. The CDR3, as DNA: TGCGCCAGCAGCCTCCGGGACAAGCAGTACTTC. It is translated as CASSLRDKQYF.

This CDR3 reads CASSQSGGGEKLFF. The DNA of the CDR3 is TGTGCCAGCAGCCAATCAGGGGGAGGTGAAAAACTGTTTTTT. This rearrangement joins TRBV3-1 (or the pseudogene TRBV3-2) to TRBJ1-4; 7 bases agree with TRBD1. With 2 bases clipped from V and 7 bases from J, the junction kept 4 bases outside the gene matches. This CDR3 is 14 amino acids long. Germline V lookup: CDR1 LGHDT, CDR2 YNNKEL (reference sequence).

The J gene is TRBJ2-3, the V gene TRBV5-5; 8 positions agree with TRBD2. Per the germline V gene, CDR1 is SGHKS and CDR2 is YYEKEE (reference sequence). CDR3 size: 18 residues. V was pared by 3 bases and J by 3 bases, with 15 bases of the junction left unmatched. CDR3 in amino acids: CASSSLAFPGGVTDTQYF. The CDR3 nucleotides read TGTGCCAGCAGCTCCTTAGCCTTTCCGGGAGGGGTAACAGATACGCAGTATTTT. The full variable domain, rest sourced from reference TRBV5-5 and TRBJ2-3, is DAGVTQSPTHLIKTRGQQVTLRCSPISGHKSVSWYQQVLGQGPQFIFQYYEKEERGRGNFPDRFSARQFPNYSSELNVNALLLGDSALYLCASSSLAFPGGVTDTQYFGPGTRLTVL.

The chain combines TRBV5-1 with TRBJ2-1; 13 nucleotides align to TRBD2. V trimming: 4 bases; J trimming: 6 bases; junction bases outside the gene matches: 7. The germline V gene has CDR1 SGHRS and CDR2 YFSETQ. The CDR3 is 16 amino acids. CDR3 DNA: TGCGCCAGCAGCACCGCCGGGACTAGCGGGATCAATGAGCAGTTCTTC. It yields the protein CASSTAGTSGINEQFF.

The chain joins TRBV18 to TRBJ1-4; 10 nucleotides align to TRBD1. With V trimmed by 2 bases and J by 6 bases, 0 bases remained unmatched. Germline V lookup: CDR1 KGHSH, CDR2 LQKENI. CDR3 length: 14 residues. CDR3 sequence reads: CASSPGTGDEKLFF. The DNA of the CDR3 is TGTGCCAGCTCACCAGGGACAGGGGATGAAAAACTGTTTTTT.

This chain joins TRBV13 and TRBJ2-7; 11 bases map to TRBD2. Germline V gene lookup returns CDR1 PRHDT and CDR2 FYEKMQ (reference sequence). The length of the CDR3 is 15 residues. V gave up 6 bases and J gave up 7 bases; unmatched junction bases: 11. DNA for the CDR3: TGTGCCAGCAGTTTCGCCGGGACTAGCGGAGTAGAGCAGTACTTC. Translated, it gives CASSFAGTSGVEQYF.

The chain uses TRBV6-5 and TRBJ1-2; a weak D match, TRBD1 (6 bases). Germline V CDR1 and CDR2: MNHEY, SVGAGI. With 8 bases removed from V and 4 bases from J, the gap between germline ends came to 20 bases. The CDR3 length is 15 residues. Written as DNA, the CDR3 is TGTGCCAGCCGCGTCGGGGGGCCCCCTTCCTATGGCTACACCTTC. Encoded protein: CASRVGGPPSYGYTF.

The rearrangement joins TRBV19 to TRBJ2-5; D is perhaps TRBD2 (6 bases). CDR1 and CDR2 (germline): LNHDA, SQIVND (reference sequence). The V and J ends lost 5 bases and 2 bases respectively, with 18 bases between them. The CDR3 totals 16 residues. The CDR3 protein is CASSSYPGLLQETQYF. The CDR3 region has the DNA TGTGCCAGTAGTTCTTACCCGGGACTTTTACAAGAGACCCAGTACTTC.

The chain couples TRBV28 to TRBJ2-1; 8 positions match TRBD2. The junction had 7 bases not matched to a gene; V was cut back by 8 bases and J by 7 bases. CDR1 and CDR2 (germline): MDHEN, SYDVKM. The CDR3 has 13 residues. The CDR3, as DNA: TGTGCCAGCGCGCGGAGCGGGAGAAATGAGCAGTTCTTC. Translated, it gives CASARSGRNEQFF.

The chain combines TRBV3-1 (or the pseudogene TRBV3-2) with TRBJ1-1; 7 positions agree with TRBD1. This CDR3 region has 16 residues. Germline CDR1 reads LGHDT; CDR2 reads YNNKEL (reference sequence). With 4 bases clipped from V and 5 bases from J, the junction kept 13 bases outside the gene matches. In nucleotides, the CDR3 is TGTGCCAGCAGCCCCGTGGGTGGTAGGGGGCGTACTGAAGCTTTCTTT. This gives the protein CASSPVGGRGRTEAFF.

The chain employs TRBV29-1 and TRBJ2-5, with a possible D match to TRBD2 (5 bases). Trimming pared 7 bases from V and 2 bases from J, leaving 14 bases between. Germline loops: CDR1 SQVTM, CDR2 ANQGSEA. This CDR3 has 13 residues. The DNA for the CDR3 is TGCAGCGCCGCGCGCGCGGGTCAAGAGACCCAGTACTTC. Its translation: CSAARAGQETQYF.